These T cell receptor beta chains were read from a single sample in a study of shared clonotypes between healthy human individuals. The method was immunoSEQ multiplex PCR; TCRdb's version includes in-frame clones alone and lacks a portion of them. The sample consists of about 2.1 million clones, around 95% of them appearing once. The sequencing sample was made of naive CD8+ T cells from PBMCs. The receptor set was obtained from a man between 18 and 35 years old in good health. Some clones in this sample may be carry-over from other donors' samples. Both conserved end residues are part of each CDR3. A D gene is named only where the DNA matches it firmly. The size entry is marked missing in some rows and otherwise reads once, few, many or a size class.

d_call	j_call	clone_size	cdr3_length	v_call	cdr3_nt	cdr3_aa
-	TRBJ2-7	-	9	TRBV6-1	TGTGCCACCTTGGTAGGGCAGTACTTC	CATLVGQYF
-	TRBJ2-7	-	15	TRBV19	TGTGCCAGTAGTATGATGGGGAGGACCGCCTACGAGCAGTACTTC	CASSMMGRTAYEQYF
TRBD2	TRBJ2-5	-	15	TRBV13	TGTGCCAGCAGCTACCGACTAGCGGGAGTGGAGACCCAGTACTTC	CASSYRLAGVETQYF
-	TRBJ1-3	-	15	TRBV7-3	TGTGCCAGCAGTCACTATCGGACAGTAAGAAACACCATATATTTT	CASSHYRTVRNTIYF
TRBD1	TRBJ2-5	-	15	TRBV5-6	TGTGCCAGCAGCTTGGTCGGGGCAGGGGGAGAGACCCAGTACTTC	CASSLVGAGGETQYF
-	TRBJ1-4	-	13	TRBV10-3	TGTGCCGCAAGACCTGCAACTAATGAAAAACTGTTTTTT	CAARPATNEKLFF
TRBD2	TRBJ2-3	-	15	TRBV5-4	TGTGCCAGCAGCCGGACTAGCGGGTACACAGATACGCAGTATTTT	CASSRTSGYTDTQYF
-	TRBJ2-1	once	10	TRBV7-9	TGTGCCAGCAGCCACACTGAGCAGTTCTTC	CASSHTEQFF
-	TRBJ2-7	-	11	TRBV4-3	TGCGCCAGCAGCTTAGGGGCCGAGCAGTACTTC	CASSLGAEQYF
TRBD1	TRBJ2-7	-	15	TRBV10-1	TGCGCCAGCAGTGCCGGGACAGGGGATAGGTACGAGCAGTACTTC	CASSAGTGDRYEQYF
-	TRBJ2-7	-	12	TRBV7-5	TGTGCCAGCAGCTCCGGAGCCTACGAGCAGTACTTC	CASSSGAYEQYF
-	TRBJ1-5	-	14	TRBV30	TGTGCCTGGAGTTATGGTAATAGCAATCAGCCCCAGCATTTT	CAWSYGNSNQPQHF
-	TRBJ2-7	-	13	TRBV27	TGTGCCAGCAGTTTGGGCCGGCCCTACGAGCAGTACTTC	CASSLGRPYEQYF
-	TRBJ2-1	-	15	TRBV7-8	TGTGCCAGCAGCTTATCACGGGGCTCGGGGAATGAGCAGTTCTTC	CASSLSRGSGNEQFF
TRBD1	TRBJ1-5	-	18	TRBV4-2	TGTGCCAGCAGCCTCGGACAGGGATTGCCGTATAGCAATCAGCCCCAGCATTTT	CASSLGQGLPYSNQPQHF
TRBD2	TRBJ2-1	few	15	TRBV4-3	TGCGCCAGCAGCCCAGGGACTAGCGGCTACAATGAGCAGTTCTTC	CASSPGTSGYNEQFF
-	TRBJ2-7	-	16	TRBV6-1	TGTGCCAGCAGTGAACCCGGCAGGAGCTTTCTCTACGAGCAGTACTTC	CASSEPGRSFLYEQYF
-	TRBJ2-2	-	15	TRBV9	TGTGCCAGCAGCGTAGATCTGCGGAGGTCCGGGGAGCTGTTTTTT	CASSVDLRRSGELFF
TRBD1	TRBJ1-1	-	14	TRBV5-5	TGTGCCAGCAGCTTGGCCGACAGGGGCACTGAAGCTTTCTTT	CASSLADRGTEAFF
-	TRBJ1-1	few	13	TRBV27	TGTGCCAGCCGAATGACAGTGAACACTGAAGCTTTCTTT	CASRMTVNTEAFF
-	TRBJ2-1	-	18	TRBV28	TGTGCCAGCAGTTTACTACAGGGATCCCGGACGTGGTACAATGAGCAGTTCTTC	CASSLLQGSRTWYNEQFF
TRBD2	TRBJ2-7	-	16	TRBV19	TGTGCCAGTAGTATAGTCCTTAGCGGGGGACGCTACGAGCAGTACTTC	CASSIVLSGGRYEQYF
-	TRBJ2-7	-	15	TRBV10-3	TGTGCCATCAGTGTTGGGGCAGGTTTCTCCTACGAGCAGTACTTC	CAISVGAGFSYEQYF
TRBD1	TRBJ2-1	-	16	TRBV13	TGTGCCAGCAGCTCCCGACAGGGGAAACACTACAATGAGCAGTTCTTC	CASSSRQGKHYNEQFF
-	TRBJ2-7	-	11	TRBV15	TGTGCCACCAGCAGAGGGAACGAGCAGTACTTC	CATSRGNEQYF
-	TRBJ2-1	once	14	TRBV28	TGTGCCAGCAGTTTATCGGGTGGTTCCCATGAGCAGTTCTTC	CASSLSGGSHEQFF
-	TRBJ1-2	-	16	TRBV10-3	TGTGCCATCAGTGAGCGGGAACGGGTAGCTAACTATGGCTACACCTTC	CAISERERVANYGYTF
-	TRBJ1-2	once	14	TRBV5-6	TGTGCCAGCAGACAGGGTGAAGCTAACTATGGCTACACCTTC	CASRQGEANYGYTF
-	TRBJ1-1	-	15	TRBV5-1	TGCGCCAGCAGCTTCGTAGAAACGCGTGGGCCTGAAGCTTTCTTT	CASSFVETRGPEAFF
-	TRBJ2-5	-	16	TRBV28	TGTGCCGCCAGAGGCCCGACAGGGAGGGGCGAAGAGACCCAGTACTTC	CAARGPTGRGEETQYF
TRBD2	TRBJ2-5	-	16	TRBV27	TGTGCCAGCAGTCCTTTATGGGGGAGGGGCCAAGAGACCCAGTACTTC	CASSPLWGRGQETQYF
TRBD2	TRBJ2-1	-	15	TRBV7-9	TGTGCCAGCAGCTTCCGACTAGCGGTTTACAATGAGCAGTTCTTC	CASSFRLAVYNEQFF
TRBD1	TRBJ1-2	-	16	TRBV2	TGTGCCAGCAGACATACTACCGGGACAGGGAACTATGGCTACACCTTC	CASRHTTGTGNYGYTF
-	TRBJ2-3	-	17	TRBV28	TGTGCCAGCAGCCCAGGGGTAGCGGGACAGAGCACAGATACGCAGTATTTT	CASSPGVAGQSTDTQYF
-	TRBJ2-7	-	12	TRBV28	TGTGCCAGCAAGGACGAACCCTACGAGCAGTACTTC	CASKDEPYEQYF
-	TRBJ2-7	-	14	TRBV18	TGTGCCAGCTCACCAGGGGTAAAGGCCTACGAGCAGTACTTC	CASSPGVKAYEQYF
-	TRBJ2-7	-	11	TRBV19	TGTGCCACTGCTTCAGGGGTCGAGCAGTACTTC	CATASGVEQYF
TRBD2	TRBJ2-5	-	18	TRBV4-2	TGTGCCAGCAGCCAAGACCCTAGGACTAGCGGGATGGGGGAGACCCAGTACTTC	CASSQDPRTSGMGETQYF
TRBD1	TRBJ1-4	-	16	TRBV7-9	TGTGCCAGCAGCTCAACAGGGGGCTGGACTAATGAAAAACTGTTTTTT	CASSSTGGWTNEKLFF
-	TRBJ2-7	-	11	TRBV30	TGTGCCTGGAGTCCAGGGTCCGAGCAGTACTTC	CAWSPGSEQYF
TRBD2	TRBJ2-1	-	19	TRBV5-6	TGTGCCAGCAGCTTGGCCGCGCGGGAGGGCCCCGTGACCTACAATGAGCAGTTCTTC	CASSLAAREGPVTYNEQFF
-	TRBJ1-6	-	13	TRBV29-1	TGCAGCGCCCTATTTGGGGGGAATTCACCCCTCCACTTT	CSALFGGNSPLHF
TRBD2	TRBJ2-7	-	16	TRBV19	TGTGCCAGTAGTAAAAAACTAGCGGGAGGTGTCTACGAGCAGTACTTC	CASSKKLAGGVYEQYF
-	TRBJ2-5	-	15	TRBV7-8	TGTGCCAGCAGCTTATTTCTCAGCGAGGGGGAGACCCAGTACTTC	CASSLFLSEGETQYF
TRBD1	TRBJ2-7	-	15	TRBV9	TGTGCCAGCAGCACAGGGACAGAGATTCCCTACGAGCAGTACTTC	CASSTGTEIPYEQYF
-	TRBJ2-3	once	15	TRBV27	TGTGCCAGCAGTTATGCAGGGGCCGGCACAGATACGCAGTATTTT	CASSYAGAGTDTQYF
-	TRBJ1-2	-	15	TRBV28	TGTGCCAGCAGTTTAGCCCCCGCAGGGACCGATGGCTACACCTTC	CASSLAPAGTDGYTF
TRBD2	TRBJ2-1	-	18	TRBV10-3	TGTGCCACCAGAGGCCTCGTGAGTAGCGGGAGTAGGATCAATGAGCAGTTCTTC	CATRGLVSSGSRINEQFF
TRBD2	TRBJ2-2	-	14	TRBV25-1	TGTGCCAGCAGCGGGGGGGAGAAGCCCGGGGAGCTGTTTTTT	CASSGGEKPGELFF
-	TRBJ1-2	-	14	TRBV29-1	TGCAGCGTCCGACCGGTGGAGGGGATCTATGGCTACACCTTC	CSVRPVEGIYGYTF